A selection of T cell receptor beta chains follows, all from one sample in a study of blood T cell repertoires in COVID-19. Profiled with immunoSEQ multiplex PCR; TCRdb holds only in-frame clones, not every one. This table has around 160,000 clones, 80% to 90% appearing once. The sample comprised peripheral blood. The receptors were gathered from a man in his sixties with acute or convalescent COVID-19. Both conserved end residues are part of each CDR3. Fields, in order: CDR3 protein, CDR3 DNA, V gene, clone size, J gene, CDR3 length, D gene. A D gene is named only where the DNA matches it firmly. Rows may omit the clone size; those that give it use once, few, many or a size class.

CDR3 protein: CATSPRGYNSPLHF
CDR3 DNA: TGTGCCACCAGTCCTAGGGGTTATAATTCACCCCTCCACTTT
V gene: TRBV24-1
clone size: .
J gene: TRBJ1-6
CDR3 length: 14
D gene: .

CDR3 protein: CAIKGAGGNTIYF
CDR3 DNA: TGTGCCATCAAGGGGGCCGGAGGAAACACCATATATTTT
V gene: TRBV10-3
clone size: .
J gene: TRBJ1-3
CDR3 length: 13
D gene: TRBD1

CDR3 protein: CASSYSRNQPQHF
CDR3 DNA: TGTGCCAGCAGTTACTCGCGGAATCAGCCCCAGCATTTT
V gene: TRBV6-5
clone size: .
J gene: TRBJ1-5
CDR3 length: 13
D gene: .

CDR3 protein: CASSEGTLLPAFF
CDR3 DNA: TGTGCCAGCAGTGAAGGGACACTCCTTCCCGCTTTCTTT
V gene: TRBV6-1
clone size: .
J gene: TRBJ1-1
CDR3 length: 13
D gene: .

CDR3 protein: CASSPSGQGVRTEAFF
CDR3 DNA: TGTGCCAGCAGCCCGTCGGGACAGGGGGTTCGGACTGAAGCTTTCTTT
V gene: TRBV7-3
clone size: .
J gene: TRBJ1-1
CDR3 length: 16
D gene: TRBD1

CDR3 protein: CASSLGQETYGYTF
CDR3 DNA: TGTGCCAGCAGCTTAGGCCAGGAAACCTATGGCTACACCTTC
V gene: TRBV5-6
clone size: .
J gene: TRBJ1-2
CDR3 length: 14
D gene: .

CDR3 protein: CASSFTYPTDRLYEQYF
CDR3 DNA: TGTGCCAGCAGCTTCACCTACCCGACAGACAGGCTCTACGAGCAGTACTTC
V gene: TRBV11-2
clone size: few
J gene: TRBJ2-7
CDR3 length: 17
D gene: .

CDR3 protein: CASSESKGGREQFF
CDR3 DNA: TGCGCCAGCAGTGAGTCAAAAGGGGGCAGGGAGCAGTTCTTC
V gene: TRBV10-2
clone size: .
J gene: TRBJ2-1
CDR3 length: 14
D gene: TRBD1

CDR3 protein: CASSTRAGLAAGSTQYF
CDR3 DNA: TGTGCCAGCAGCACCCGCGCGGGGCTTGCTGCAGGCAGTACGCAGTATTTT
V gene: TRBV7-9
clone size: .
J gene: TRBJ2-3
CDR3 length: 17
D gene: .

CDR3 protein: CASSNPFFGGNEQFF
CDR3 DNA: TGTGCCAGTAGTAACCCATTTTTCGGGGGCAATGAGCAGTTCTTC
V gene: TRBV19
clone size: .
J gene: TRBJ2-1
CDR3 length: 15
D gene: .

CDR3 protein: CASSKTENSPLHF
CDR3 DNA: TGTGCCAGCAGTAAAACTGAGAATTCACCCCTCCACTTT
V gene: TRBV27
clone size: .
J gene: TRBJ1-6
CDR3 length: 13
D gene: .

CDR3 protein: CASILGGGGLRGYTF
CDR3 DNA: TGTGCCAGCATTTTAGGGGGGGGAGGGCTTCGTGGCTACACCTTC
V gene: TRBV6-5
clone size: few
J gene: TRBJ1-2
CDR3 length: 15
D gene: .

CDR3 protein: CASSSGLAGGSSYEQYF
CDR3 DNA: TGTGCCAGCAGCTCGGGACTAGCGGGAGGATCCTCCTACGAGCAGTACTTC
V gene: TRBV5-4
clone size: once
J gene: TRBJ2-7
CDR3 length: 17
D gene: TRBD2

CDR3 protein: CASNGLGTASYEQYF
CDR3 DNA: TGTGCCAGCAACGGCCTAGGGACTGCATCCTACGAGCAGTACTTC
V gene: TRBV28
clone size: .
J gene: TRBJ2-7
CDR3 length: 15
D gene: .

CDR3 protein: CATEGFSGAVGEQFF
CDR3 DNA: TGTGCCACCGAAGGGTTTAGCGGGGCAGTGGGTGAGCAGTTCTTC
V gene: TRBV24-1
clone size: .
J gene: TRBJ2-1
CDR3 length: 15
D gene: TRBD2

CDR3 protein: CASSQVPGQLSGNTIYF
CDR3 DNA: TGTGCCAGCAGCCAAGTTCCCGGACAGCTCTCTGGAAACACCATATATTTT
V gene: TRBV14
clone size: .
J gene: TRBJ1-3
CDR3 length: 17
D gene: .

CDR3 protein: CAISGYNRDSGNTIYF
CDR3 DNA: TGTGCCATCAGTGGATACAACAGGGACTCTGGAAACACCATATATTTT
V gene: TRBV10-3
clone size: .
J gene: TRBJ1-3
CDR3 length: 16
D gene: .

CDR3 protein: CASSLGQFGSPLHF
CDR3 DNA: TGTGCCAGCAGTTTAGGACAATTTGGATCACCCCTCCACTTT
V gene: TRBV28
clone size: .
J gene: TRBJ1-6
CDR3 length: 14
D gene: .

CDR3 protein: CASSSWTGSSYEQYF
CDR3 DNA: TGCGCCAGCAGCTCCTGGACAGGAAGCTCCTACGAGCAGTACTTC
V gene: TRBV5-1
clone size: .
J gene: TRBJ2-7
CDR3 length: 15
D gene: TRBD1

CDR3 protein: CASSSLAGVTGELFF
CDR3 DNA: TGTGCCAGCAGCTCCTTAGCGGGGGTTACCGGGGAGCTGTTTTTT
V gene: TRBV5-4
clone size: .
J gene: TRBJ2-2
CDR3 length: 15
D gene: TRBD2

CDR3 protein: CASSPPATRETQYF
CDR3 DNA: TGTGCCAGCTCACCCCCCGCCACCAGAGAGACCCAGTACTTC
V gene: TRBV18
clone size: .
J gene: TRBJ2-5
CDR3 length: 14
D gene: .

CDR3 protein: CSVATGTGFGNTIYF
CDR3 DNA: TGCAGCGTCGCCACCGGGACAGGGTTCGGAAACACCATATATTTT
V gene: TRBV29-1
clone size: few
J gene: TRBJ1-3
CDR3 length: 15
D gene: TRBD1

CDR3 protein: CAWSSSPGGGFF
CDR3 DNA: TGTGCCTGGAGCTCAAGTCCAGGGGGAGGGTTCTTC
V gene: TRBV30
clone size: .
J gene: TRBJ2-1
CDR3 length: 12
D gene: .

CDR3 protein: CASSSGLAGGSETQYF
CDR3 DNA: TGTGCCAGCAGCTCGGGACTAGCGGGAGGGTCGGAGACCCAGTACTTC
V gene: TRBV7-3
clone size: .
J gene: TRBJ2-5
CDR3 length: 16
D gene: TRBD2

CDR3 protein: CASTTGGRAGETQYF
CDR3 DNA: TGTGCCAGCACCACCGGGGGGAGGGCCGGGGAGACCCAGTACTTC
V gene: TRBV28
clone size: .
J gene: TRBJ2-5
CDR3 length: 15
D gene: TRBD2

CDR3 protein: CSASFSTEAFF
CDR3 DNA: TGCAGTGCTAGCTTCAGCACTGAAGCTTTCTTT
V gene: TRBV20-1
clone size: .
J gene: TRBJ1-1
CDR3 length: 11
D gene: .

CDR3 protein: CASSDRTRRNTEAFF
CDR3 DNA: TGTGCCAGCAGTGACCGGACAAGGCGGAACACTGAAGCTTTCTTT
V gene: TRBV6-1
clone size: .
J gene: TRBJ1-1
CDR3 length: 15
D gene: .

CDR3 protein: CASSPGWGRTEAFF
CDR3 DNA: TGTGCCAGCTCACCAGGGTGGGGGCGCACTGAAGCTTTCTTT
V gene: TRBV18
clone size: .
J gene: TRBJ1-1
CDR3 length: 14
D gene: .

CDR3 protein: CASRSQGTGELFF
CDR3 DNA: TGCGCCAGCAGGAGTCAGGGTACCGGGGAGCTGTTTTTT
V gene: TRBV5-1
clone size: .
J gene: TRBJ2-2
CDR3 length: 13
D gene: .

CDR3 protein: CSVESPQRSTDTQYF
CDR3 DNA: TGCAGCGTTGAATCCCCTCAGCGGAGCACAGATACGCAGTATTTT
V gene: TRBV29-1
clone size: .
J gene: TRBJ2-3
CDR3 length: 15
D gene: .

CDR3 protein: CASSLVLLTYEQYF
CDR3 DNA: TGTGCCAGCAGCTTGGTACTACTTACCTACGAGCAGTACTTC
V gene: TRBV5-5
clone size: .
J gene: TRBJ2-7
CDR3 length: 14
D gene: .

CDR3 protein: CASSQVSGGFQFF
CDR3 DNA: TGTGCCAGCAGCCAAGTCTCGGGAGGTTTCCAGTTCTTC
V gene: TRBV3-1/TRBV3-2
clone size: .
J gene: TRBJ2-1
CDR3 length: 13
D gene: TRBD2

CDR3 protein: CASSLEPPNEKLFF
CDR3 DNA: TGCGCCAGCAGCTTGGAGCCGCCAAATGAAAAACTGTTTTTT
V gene: TRBV5-1
clone size: .
J gene: TRBJ1-4
CDR3 length: 14
D gene: .

CDR3 protein: CATLLAGGPADTQYF
CDR3 DNA: TGTGCCACCCTACTAGCGGGAGGGCCCGCAGATACGCAGTATTTT
V gene: TRBV28
clone size: .
J gene: TRBJ2-3
CDR3 length: 15
D gene: TRBD2

CDR3 protein: CASSSGTKSGNTIYF
CDR3 DNA: TGTGCCAGCAGTTCGGGGACAAAATCTGGAAACACCATATATTTT
V gene: TRBV6-5
clone size: .
J gene: TRBJ1-3
CDR3 length: 15
D gene: .

CDR3 protein: CSAQTLAPDTQYF
CDR3 DNA: TGCAGCGCCCAAACCCTGGCCCCAGATACGCAGTATTTT
V gene: TRBV29-1
clone size: .
J gene: TRBJ2-3
CDR3 length: 13
D gene: .

CDR3 protein: CASSSQGSTNTEAFF
CDR3 DNA: TGTGCCAGCAGTTCACAGGGTTCTACGAACACTGAAGCTTTCTTT
V gene: TRBV2
clone size: .
J gene: TRBJ1-1
CDR3 length: 15
D gene: .

CDR3 protein: CASSLVGAAYNEQFF
CDR3 DNA: TGCGCCAGCAGCTTGGTAGGGGCAGCGTACAATGAGCAGTTCTTC
V gene: TRBV5-1
clone size: .
J gene: TRBJ2-1
CDR3 length: 15
D gene: .

CDR3 protein: CASSLGQAFNTEAFF
CDR3 DNA: TGTGCCAGCAGCCTGGGACAGGCCTTCAACACTGAAGCTTTCTTT
V gene: TRBV11-2
clone size: .
J gene: TRBJ1-1
CDR3 length: 15
D gene: TRBD1

CDR3 protein: CASRDRGPYNEQFF
CDR3 DNA: TGTGCCAGCAGGGACAGGGGGCCCTACAATGAGCAGTTCTTC
V gene: TRBV2
clone size: .
J gene: TRBJ2-1
CDR3 length: 14
D gene: TRBD1

CDR3 protein: CASSLREVRSGNTIYF
CDR3 DNA: TGCGCCAGCAGCTTGCGGGAGGTTAGGTCTGGAAACACCATATATTTT
V gene: TRBV5-1
clone size: .
J gene: TRBJ1-3
CDR3 length: 16
D gene: .

CDR3 protein: CASSQQGAQNTEAFF
CDR3 DNA: TGTGCCAGCAGCCAACAGGGGGCGCAGAACACTGAAGCTTTCTTT
V gene: TRBV7-9
clone size: few
J gene: TRBJ1-1
CDR3 length: 15
D gene: TRBD1